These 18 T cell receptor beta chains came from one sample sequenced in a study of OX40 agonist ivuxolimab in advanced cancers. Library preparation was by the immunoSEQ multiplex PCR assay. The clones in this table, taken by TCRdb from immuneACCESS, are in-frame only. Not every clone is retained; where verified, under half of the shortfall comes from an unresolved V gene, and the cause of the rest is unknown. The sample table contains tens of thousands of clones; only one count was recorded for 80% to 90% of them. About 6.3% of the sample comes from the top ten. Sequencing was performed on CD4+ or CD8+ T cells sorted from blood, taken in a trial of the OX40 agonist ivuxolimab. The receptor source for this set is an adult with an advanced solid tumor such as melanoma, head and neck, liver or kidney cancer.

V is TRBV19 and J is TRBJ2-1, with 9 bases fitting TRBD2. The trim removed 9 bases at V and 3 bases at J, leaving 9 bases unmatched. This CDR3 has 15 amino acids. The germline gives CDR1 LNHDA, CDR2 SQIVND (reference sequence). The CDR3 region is CASALTSGFYNEQFF. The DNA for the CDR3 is TGTGCCAGCGCCCTGACTAGCGGATTCTACAATGAGCAGTTCTTC.

The CDR3 loop is CASSEGQGTEAFF. CDR3 DNA sequence: TGTGCCAGCAGTGAAGGACAGGGAACTGAAGCTTTCTTT. This rearrangement joins TRBV9 to TRBJ1-1; 8 bases line up with TRBD1. The CDR3 consists of 13 residues. The J segment lost 5 bases and the V segment lost 5 bases, leaving 5 bases of the junction unmatched. The germline V gene has CDR1 SGDLS and CDR2 YYNGEE.

The CDR3 sequence: CASSLSGGDSYNEQFF. In DNA, the CDR3 is TGTGCCAGCAGTTTATCGGGCGGGGACTCCTACAATGAGCAGTTCTTC. This sequence joins TRBV27 and TRBJ2-1; possibly TRBD2 for D (6 bases). CDR3 size: 16 residues. Looked up from germline, CDR1 is MNHEY and CDR2 is SMNVEV (reference sequence). V dropped 0 bases and J dropped 0 bases, with 9 bases sitting between them.

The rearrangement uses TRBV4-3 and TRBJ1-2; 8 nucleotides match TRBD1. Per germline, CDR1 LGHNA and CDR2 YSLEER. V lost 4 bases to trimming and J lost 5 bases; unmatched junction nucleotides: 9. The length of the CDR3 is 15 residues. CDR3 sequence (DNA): TGCGCCAGCAGCCCTCGACAGGGGTTCCCTTATGGCTACACCTTC. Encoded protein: CASSPRQGFPYGYTF.

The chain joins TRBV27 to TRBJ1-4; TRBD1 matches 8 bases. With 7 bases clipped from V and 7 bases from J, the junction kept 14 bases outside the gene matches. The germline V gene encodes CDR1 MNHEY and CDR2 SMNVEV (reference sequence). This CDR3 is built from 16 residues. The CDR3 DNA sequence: TGTGCCAGCACCATTAGGTTCCAGGGGGCGTCTGAAAAACTGTTTTTT. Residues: CASTIRFQGASEKLFF.

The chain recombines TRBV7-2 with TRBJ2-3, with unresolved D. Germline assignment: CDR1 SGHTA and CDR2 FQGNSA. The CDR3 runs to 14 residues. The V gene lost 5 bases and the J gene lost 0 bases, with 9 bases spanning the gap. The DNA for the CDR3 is TGTGCCAGCAGCCTCCCGCAGAGCACAGATACGCAGTATTTT. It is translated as CASSLPQSTDTQYF.

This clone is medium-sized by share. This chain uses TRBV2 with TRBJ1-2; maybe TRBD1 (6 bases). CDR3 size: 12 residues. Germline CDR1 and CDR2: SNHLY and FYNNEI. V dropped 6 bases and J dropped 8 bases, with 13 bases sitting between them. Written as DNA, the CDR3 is TGTGCCAGCAGGCCGGGACAACCCGGCTACACCTTC. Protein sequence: CASRPGQPGYTF.

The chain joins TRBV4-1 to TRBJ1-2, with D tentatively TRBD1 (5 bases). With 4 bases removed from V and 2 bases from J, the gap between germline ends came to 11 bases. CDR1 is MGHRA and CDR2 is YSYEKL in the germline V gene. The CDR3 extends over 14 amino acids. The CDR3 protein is CASSLDSANYGYTF. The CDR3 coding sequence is TGCGCCAGCAGCCTCGACAGTGCCAACTATGGCTACACCTTC.

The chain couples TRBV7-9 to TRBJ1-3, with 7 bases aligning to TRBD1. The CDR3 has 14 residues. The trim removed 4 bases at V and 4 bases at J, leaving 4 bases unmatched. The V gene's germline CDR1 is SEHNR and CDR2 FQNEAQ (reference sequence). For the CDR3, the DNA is TGTGCCAGCAGCTCGGACAGGATCGGAAACACCATATATTTT. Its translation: CASSSDRIGNTIYF.

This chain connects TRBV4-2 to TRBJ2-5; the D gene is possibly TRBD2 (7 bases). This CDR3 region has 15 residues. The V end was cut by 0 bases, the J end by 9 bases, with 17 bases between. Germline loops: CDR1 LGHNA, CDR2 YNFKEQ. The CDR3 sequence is CASSQEEGGVRAQYF. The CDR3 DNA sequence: TGTGCCAGCAGCCAAGAAGAGGGGGGGGTTCGGGCCCAGTACTTC.

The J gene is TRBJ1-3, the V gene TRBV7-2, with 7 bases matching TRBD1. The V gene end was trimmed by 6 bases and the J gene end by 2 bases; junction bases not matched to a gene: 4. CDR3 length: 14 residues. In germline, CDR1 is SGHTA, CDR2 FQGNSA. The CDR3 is CASSPTGPGNTIYF. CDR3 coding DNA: TGTGCCAGCAGTCCGACAGGGCCTGGAAACACCATATATTTT.

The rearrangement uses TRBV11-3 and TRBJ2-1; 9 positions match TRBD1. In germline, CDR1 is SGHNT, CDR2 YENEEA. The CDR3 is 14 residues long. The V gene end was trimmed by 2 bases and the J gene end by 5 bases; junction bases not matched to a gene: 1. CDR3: CASSLNRGHNEQFF. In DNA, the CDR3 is TGTGCCAGCAGCTTAAACAGGGGGCACAATGAGCAGTTCTTC.

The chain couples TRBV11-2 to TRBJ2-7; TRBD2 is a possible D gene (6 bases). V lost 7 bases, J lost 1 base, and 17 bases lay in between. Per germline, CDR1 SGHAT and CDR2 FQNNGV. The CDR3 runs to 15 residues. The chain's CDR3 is CASTFLGEVSYEQYF. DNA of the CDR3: TGTGCCAGCACCTTCCTCGGGGAGGTTTCCTACGAGCAGTACTTC.

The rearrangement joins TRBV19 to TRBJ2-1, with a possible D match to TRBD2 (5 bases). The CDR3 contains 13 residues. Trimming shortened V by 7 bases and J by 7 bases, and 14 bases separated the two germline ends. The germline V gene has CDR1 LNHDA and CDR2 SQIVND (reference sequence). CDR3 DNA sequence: TGTGCCAGTAATGGTGGAACGGGGAATGAGCAGTTCTTC. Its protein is CASNGGTGNEQFF. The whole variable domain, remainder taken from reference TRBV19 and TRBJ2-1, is DGGITQSPKYLFRKEGQNVTLSCEQNLNHDAMYWYRQDPGQGLRLIYYSQIVNDFQKGDIAEGYSVSREKKESFPLTVTSAQKNPTAFYLCASNGGTGNEQFFGPGTRLTVL.

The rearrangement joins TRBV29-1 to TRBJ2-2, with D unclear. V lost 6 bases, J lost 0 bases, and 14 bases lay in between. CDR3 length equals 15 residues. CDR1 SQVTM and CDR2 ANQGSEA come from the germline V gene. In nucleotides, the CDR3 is TGCAGCGTCGATCTCGGGTCGTCGAACACCGGGGAGCTGTTTTTT. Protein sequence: CSVDLGSSNTGELFF.

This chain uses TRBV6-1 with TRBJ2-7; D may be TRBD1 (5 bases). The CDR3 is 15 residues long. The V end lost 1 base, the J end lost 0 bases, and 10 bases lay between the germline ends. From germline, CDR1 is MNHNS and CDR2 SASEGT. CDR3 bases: TGTGCCAGCAGTGAAGGGCCAGGGTCCTCCTACGAGCAGTACTTC. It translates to CASSEGPGSSYEQYF.

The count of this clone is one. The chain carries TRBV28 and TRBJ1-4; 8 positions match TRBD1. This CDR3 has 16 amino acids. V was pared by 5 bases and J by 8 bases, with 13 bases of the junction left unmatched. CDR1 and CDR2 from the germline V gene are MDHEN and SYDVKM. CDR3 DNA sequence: TGTGCCAGCAGTCTTTTCAGGGGGCTGGGTGGAGAAAAACTGTTTTTT. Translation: CASSLFRGLGGEKLFF.

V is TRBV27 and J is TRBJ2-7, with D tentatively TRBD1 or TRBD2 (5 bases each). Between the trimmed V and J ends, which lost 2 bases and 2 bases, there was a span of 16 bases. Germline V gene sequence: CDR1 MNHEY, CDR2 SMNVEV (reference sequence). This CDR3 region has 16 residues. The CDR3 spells CASSLLVGDPTYEQYF. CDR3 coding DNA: TGTGCCAGCAGTTTACTCGTGGGGGACCCAACCTACGAGCAGTACTTC.